These 11 T cell receptor beta chains originate from one sample sequenced in a study of CD8+ T cells in alopecia areata. RNA, once extracted, was reverse transcribed into cDNA for use as the sequencing template. Profiled with immunoSEQ multiplex PCR; TCRdb holds only in-frame clones, not every one. Of approximately 140,000 clones listed, around 87% were seen once; the top ten hold less than 15%. Treatment denoted: oral pan-JAK inhibitor, 5-10 mg twice daily. Specimen: CD8+ T cells sorted from blood, collected at week 4, from a patient treated with tofacitinib. The receptors stem from a human donor with alopecia areata.

This chain links TRBV6-5 with TRBJ2-7; tentatively, D is TRBD1 or TRBD2 (5 bases each). The V gene lost 5 bases and the J gene lost 2 bases, with 13 bases spanning the gap. Germline CDR1 MNHEY, CDR2 SVGAGI. The CDR3 sequence is 14 residues long. The CDR3 DNA reads TGTGCCAGCAGTCCTCGGGACGAGACCTACGAGCAGTACTTC. It translates to CASSPRDETYEQYF.

The rearrangement uses TRBV7-7 and TRBJ1-2; D is unclear. Trimming cost V 7 bases and J 4 bases, with 13 bases left between them. The CDR3 runs 13 residues. Germline assignment: CDR1 SSHAT and CDR2 FNYEAQ (reference sequence). CDR3 DNA sequence: TGTGCCAGCACCCCTCCTGTTTTCTATGGCTACACCTTC. Translated: CASTPPVFYGYTF.

The genes are TRBV15 and TRBJ2-3, with 11 nucleotides matching TRBD2. The germline V gene has CDR1 LNHNV and CDR2 YYDKDF (reference sequence). The CDR3 has 15 residues. The J segment lost 3 bases and the V segment lost 6 bases, leaving 5 bases of the junction unmatched. In DNA, the CDR3 is TGTGCCACCAGACGACTAGCGGGAAAAACAGATACGCAGTATTTT. Its translation is CATRRLAGKTDTQYF.

Comment on this clone: The same CDR3 can be traced to other DNA sequences in this sample. The rearrangement joins TRBV9 to TRBJ1-5; D is unresolved. The V gene lost 7 bases and the J gene lost 8 bases, with 4 bases spanning the gap. The CDR3 runs to 9 residues. Germline-derived CDR1 and CDR2 are SGDLS and YYNGEE. The CDR3 DNA sequence: TGTGCCAGCGGGGAGCCCCAGCATTTT. It encodes CASGEPQHF.

This clone has a handful of counts. The chain carries TRBV6-5 and TRBJ2-1; D gene uncertain. Trimming left V 7 bases short and J 6 bases short, with 13 bases between. Germline CDR1 MNHEY, CDR2 SVGAGI. CDR3 length: 13 residues. The CDR3 region has the DNA TGTGCCAGCACCCCGCTAGGCGGCAATGAGCAGTTCTTC. Its protein product is CASTPLGGNEQFF.

This CDR3 reads CASSEYSGADTQYF. CDR3 bases: TGTGCCAGCAGTGAATATTCTGGGGCCGATACGCAGTATTTT. The chain employs TRBV25-1 and TRBJ2-3; TRBD1 is a possible D gene (5 bases). Germline V CDR1 and CDR2: MGHDK, SYGVNS. The germline V and J ends were trimmed by 0 bases and 6 bases, with 10 bases remaining between them. This CDR3 is built from 14 residues.

There are a few counts of this clone. Other DNA sequences from this sample encode an identical CDR3 as well. The V call is TRBV6-5, the J call TRBJ2-7; D is ambiguous. V was shortened by 2 bases and J by 1 base, with 6 bases between the two germline ends. CDR3 length: 13 amino acids. The germline gives CDR1 MNHEY, CDR2 SVGAGI. The CDR3 DNA reads as TGTGCCAGCAGTTACGGTGGATCCTACGAGCAGTACTTC. Protein sequence: CASSYGGSYEQYF.

The rearrangement joins TRBV7-9 to TRBJ2-7; D possibly corresponds to TRBD2 (6 bases). Deletions cut 5 bases from V and 2 bases from J, with 10 bases between. The length of the CDR3 is 13 residues. From germline, CDR1 is SEHNR and CDR2 FQNEAQ (reference sequence). As DNA, the CDR3 is TGTGCCAGCAGCCCCGGGGGACCCTACGAGCAGTACTTC. It yields the protein CASSPGGPYEQYF.

This chain joins TRBV5-1 and TRBJ2-7, with 7 nucleotides matching TRBD1. CDR1 and CDR2 (germline): SGHRS, YFSETQ. The CDR3 length is 15 residues. V lost 2 bases, J lost 4 bases, and 9 bases stayed unmatched. CDR3 DNA: TGCGCCAGCAGCTTAGACAGGGTATCGGGGTACGAGCAGTACTTC. It translates to CASSLDRVSGYEQYF.

V gene TRBV11-2 combines with J gene TRBJ2-3; no definite D call. Germline V gene data show CDR1 as SGHAT and CDR2 as FQNNGV. This CDR3 has 13 residues. The ends were cut back, 3 bases at V and 7 bases at J, with 11 bases in the middle. As DNA, the CDR3 is TGTGCCAGCAGCTTTTCCTCTTTCTATACGCAGTATTTT. The encoded protein is CASSFSSFYTQYF.

V usage is TRBV7-9 and J usage is TRBJ2-7, with D unresolved. V was shortened by 4 bases and J by 0 bases, with 10 bases between the two germline ends. This CDR3 region has 14 residues. Germline V gene data show CDR1 as SEHNR and CDR2 as FQNEAQ (reference sequence). This CDR3 is CASSSLSVSYEQYF. In DNA, the CDR3 is TGTGCCAGCAGCTCCCTTTCCGTCTCCTACGAGCAGTACTTC.